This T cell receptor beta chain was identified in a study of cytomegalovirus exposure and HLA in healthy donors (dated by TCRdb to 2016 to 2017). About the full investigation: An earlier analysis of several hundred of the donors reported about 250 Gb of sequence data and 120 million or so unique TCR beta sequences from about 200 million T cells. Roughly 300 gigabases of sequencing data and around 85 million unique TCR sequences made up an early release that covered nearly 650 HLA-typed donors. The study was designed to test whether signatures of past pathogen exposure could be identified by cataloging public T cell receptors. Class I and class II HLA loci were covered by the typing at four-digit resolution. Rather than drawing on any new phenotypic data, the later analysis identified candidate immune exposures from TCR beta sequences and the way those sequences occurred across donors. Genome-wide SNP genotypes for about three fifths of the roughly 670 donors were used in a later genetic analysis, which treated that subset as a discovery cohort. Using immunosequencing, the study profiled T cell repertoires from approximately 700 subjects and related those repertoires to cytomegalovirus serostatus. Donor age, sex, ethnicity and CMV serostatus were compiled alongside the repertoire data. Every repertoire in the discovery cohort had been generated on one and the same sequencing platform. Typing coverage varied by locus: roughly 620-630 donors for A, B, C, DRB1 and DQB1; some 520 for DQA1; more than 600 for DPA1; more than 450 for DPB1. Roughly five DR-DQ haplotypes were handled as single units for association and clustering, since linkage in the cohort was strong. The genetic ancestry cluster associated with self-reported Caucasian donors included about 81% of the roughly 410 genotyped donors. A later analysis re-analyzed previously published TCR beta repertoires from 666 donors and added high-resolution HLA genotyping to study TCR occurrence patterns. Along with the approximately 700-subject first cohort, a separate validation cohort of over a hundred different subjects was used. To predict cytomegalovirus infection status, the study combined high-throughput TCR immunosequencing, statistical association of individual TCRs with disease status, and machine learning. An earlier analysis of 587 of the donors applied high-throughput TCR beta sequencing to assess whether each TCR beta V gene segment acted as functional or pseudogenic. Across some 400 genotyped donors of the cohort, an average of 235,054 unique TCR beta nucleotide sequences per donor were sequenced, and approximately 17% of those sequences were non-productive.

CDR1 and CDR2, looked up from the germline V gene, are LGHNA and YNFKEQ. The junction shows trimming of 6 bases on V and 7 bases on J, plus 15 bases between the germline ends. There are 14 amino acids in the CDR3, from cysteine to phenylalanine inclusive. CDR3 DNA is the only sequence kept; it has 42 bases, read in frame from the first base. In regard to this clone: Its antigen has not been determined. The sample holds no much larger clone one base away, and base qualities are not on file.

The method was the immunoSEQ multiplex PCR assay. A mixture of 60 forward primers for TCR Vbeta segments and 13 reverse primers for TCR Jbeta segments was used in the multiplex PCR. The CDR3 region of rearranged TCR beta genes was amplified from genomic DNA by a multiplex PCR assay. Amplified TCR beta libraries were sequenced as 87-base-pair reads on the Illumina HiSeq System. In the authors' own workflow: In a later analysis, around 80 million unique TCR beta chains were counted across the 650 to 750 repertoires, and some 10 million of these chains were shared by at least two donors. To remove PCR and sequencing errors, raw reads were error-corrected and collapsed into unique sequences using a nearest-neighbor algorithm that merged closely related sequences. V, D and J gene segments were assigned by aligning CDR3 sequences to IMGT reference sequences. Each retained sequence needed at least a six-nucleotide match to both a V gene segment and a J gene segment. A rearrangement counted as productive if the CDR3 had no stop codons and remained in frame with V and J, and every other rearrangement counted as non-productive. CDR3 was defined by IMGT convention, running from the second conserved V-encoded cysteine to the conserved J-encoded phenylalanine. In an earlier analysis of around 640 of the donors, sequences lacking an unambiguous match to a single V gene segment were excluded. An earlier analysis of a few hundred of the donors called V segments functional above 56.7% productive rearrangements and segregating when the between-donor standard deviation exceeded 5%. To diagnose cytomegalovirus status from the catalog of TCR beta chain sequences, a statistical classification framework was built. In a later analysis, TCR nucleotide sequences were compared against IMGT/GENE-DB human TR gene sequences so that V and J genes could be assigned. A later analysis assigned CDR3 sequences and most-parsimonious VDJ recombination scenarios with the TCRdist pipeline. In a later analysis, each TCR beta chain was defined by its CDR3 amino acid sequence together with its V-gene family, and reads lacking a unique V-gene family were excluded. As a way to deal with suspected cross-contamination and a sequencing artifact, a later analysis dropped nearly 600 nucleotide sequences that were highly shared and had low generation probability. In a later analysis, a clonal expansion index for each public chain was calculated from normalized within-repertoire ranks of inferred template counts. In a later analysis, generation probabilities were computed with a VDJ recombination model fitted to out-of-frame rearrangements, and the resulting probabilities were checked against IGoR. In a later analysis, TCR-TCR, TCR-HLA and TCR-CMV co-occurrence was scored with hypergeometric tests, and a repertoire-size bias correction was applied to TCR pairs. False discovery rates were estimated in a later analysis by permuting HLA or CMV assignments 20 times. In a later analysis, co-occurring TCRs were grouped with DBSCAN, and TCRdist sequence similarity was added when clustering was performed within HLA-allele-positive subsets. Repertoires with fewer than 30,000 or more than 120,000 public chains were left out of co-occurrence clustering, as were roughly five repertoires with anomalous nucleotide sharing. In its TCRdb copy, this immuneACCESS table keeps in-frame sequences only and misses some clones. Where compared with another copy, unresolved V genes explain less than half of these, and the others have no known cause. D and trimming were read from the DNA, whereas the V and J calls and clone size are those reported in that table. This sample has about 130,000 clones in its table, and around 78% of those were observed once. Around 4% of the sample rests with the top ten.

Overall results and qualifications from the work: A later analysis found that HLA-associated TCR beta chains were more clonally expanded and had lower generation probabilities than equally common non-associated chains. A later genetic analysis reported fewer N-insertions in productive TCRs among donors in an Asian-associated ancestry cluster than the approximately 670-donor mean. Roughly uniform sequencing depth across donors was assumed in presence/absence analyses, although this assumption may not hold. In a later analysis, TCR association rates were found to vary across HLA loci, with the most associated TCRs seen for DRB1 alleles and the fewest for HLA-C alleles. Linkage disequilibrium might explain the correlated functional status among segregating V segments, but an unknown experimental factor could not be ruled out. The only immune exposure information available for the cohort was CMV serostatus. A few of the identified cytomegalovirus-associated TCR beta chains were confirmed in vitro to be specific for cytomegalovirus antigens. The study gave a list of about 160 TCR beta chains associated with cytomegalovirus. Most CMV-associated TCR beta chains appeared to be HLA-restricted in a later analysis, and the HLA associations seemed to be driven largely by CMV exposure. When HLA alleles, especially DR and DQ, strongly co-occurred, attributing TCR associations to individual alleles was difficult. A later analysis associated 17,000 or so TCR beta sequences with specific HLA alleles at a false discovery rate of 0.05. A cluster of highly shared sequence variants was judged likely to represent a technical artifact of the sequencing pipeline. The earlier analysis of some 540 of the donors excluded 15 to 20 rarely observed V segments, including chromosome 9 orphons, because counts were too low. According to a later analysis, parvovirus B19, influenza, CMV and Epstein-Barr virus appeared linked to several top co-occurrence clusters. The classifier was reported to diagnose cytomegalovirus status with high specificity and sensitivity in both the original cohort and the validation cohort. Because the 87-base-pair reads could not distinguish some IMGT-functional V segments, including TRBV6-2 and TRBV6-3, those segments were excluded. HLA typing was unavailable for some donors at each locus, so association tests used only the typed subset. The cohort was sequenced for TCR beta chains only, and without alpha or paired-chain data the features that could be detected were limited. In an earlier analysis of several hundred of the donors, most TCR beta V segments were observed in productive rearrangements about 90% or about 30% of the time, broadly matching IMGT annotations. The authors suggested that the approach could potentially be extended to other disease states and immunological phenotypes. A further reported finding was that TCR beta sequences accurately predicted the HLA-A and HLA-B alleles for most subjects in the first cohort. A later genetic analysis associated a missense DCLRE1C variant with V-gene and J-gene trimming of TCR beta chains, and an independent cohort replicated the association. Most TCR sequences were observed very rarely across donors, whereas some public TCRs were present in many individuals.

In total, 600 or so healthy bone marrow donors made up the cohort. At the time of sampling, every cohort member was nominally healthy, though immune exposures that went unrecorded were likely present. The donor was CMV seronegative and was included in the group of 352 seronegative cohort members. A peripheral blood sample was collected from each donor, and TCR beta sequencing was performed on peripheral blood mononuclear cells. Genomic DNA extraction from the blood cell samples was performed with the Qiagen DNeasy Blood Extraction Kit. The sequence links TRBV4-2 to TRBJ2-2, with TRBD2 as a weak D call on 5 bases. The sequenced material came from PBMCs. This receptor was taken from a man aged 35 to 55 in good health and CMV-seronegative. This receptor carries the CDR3 CASRTYGESGELFF. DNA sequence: TGTGCCAGCAGGACCTACGGGGAAAGCGGGGAGCTGTTTTTT.